The rows below give T cell receptor beta chains drawn from one sample of a study of T cell changes during pregnancy in multiple sclerosis. TCRdb keeps only in-frame clones here, not all; method: immunoSEQ multiplex PCR. The data contain some 60,000 clones, almost 95% of them singletons. Sequencing used peripheral blood, obtained in the first trimester of pregnancy. These receptors originate from a female donor with multiple sclerosis, enrolled in a pregnancy study. Both conserved end residues are part of each CDR3. The D gene is left open where the match is weak. Some rows mark clone size as missing; the rest say once, few, many or name a class of expanded clone.

TGTGCCAGCAGCCCCAGGGGGACTAGCGGGGGAAACTCCTACGAGCAGTACTTC	CASSPRGTSGGNSYEQYF	TRBJ2-7	TRBV7-6	once	TRBD2
TGTGCCAGCAGCTTTCTAGCAGATACGCAGTATTTT	CASSFLADTQYF	TRBJ2-3	TRBV7-9	once	NA
TGTGCCAGTAGTATCGCCACTAGCGGGGGTTACGAGCAGTACTTC	CASSIATSGGYEQYF	TRBJ2-7	TRBV19	NA	TRBD2
TGTGCCAGCAGCCCCGGCTCTAGCGGGGGGCTAACCACCGGGGAGCTGTTTTTT	CASSPGSSGGLTTGELFF	TRBJ2-2	TRBV7-2	NA	TRBD2
TGTGCCAGTAGTAGCGGACAGAGCACAGATACGCAGTATTTT	CASSSGQSTDTQYF	TRBJ2-3	TRBV19	NA	NA
TGTGCCAGTAGTCAGTTCAACGAGCAGTACTTC	CASSQFNEQYF	TRBJ2-7	TRBV19	NA	NA
TGTGCCAGCAGTGTAGCGGGCTCTAGCACAGATACGCAGTATTTT	CASSVAGSSTDTQYF	TRBJ2-3	TRBV6-4	NA	TRBD2
TGTGCCAGCACCAACCGGGGAGGGAACACTGAAGCTTTCTTT	CASTNRGGNTEAFF	TRBJ1-1	TRBV6-5	NA	NA
TGTGCCAGCAGCCGGACAGGGGGCTTGACAGATACGCAGTATTTT	CASSRTGGLTDTQYF	TRBJ2-3	TRBV7-9	NA	TRBD1
TGTGCCATCAGGGGGGGTGAGTACGAGCAGTACTTC	CAIRGGEYEQYF	TRBJ2-7	TRBV10-3	NA	NA
TGTGCCCCCGGCGGGGCCAACACTGAAGCTTTCTTT	CAPGGANTEAFF	TRBJ1-1	TRBV12-5	NA	NA
TGTGCCAGCAGCTTGAGAGGGTGGAACACTGAAGCTTTCTTT	CASSLRGWNTEAFF	TRBJ1-1	TRBV5-6	NA	NA
TGTGCCAGCAGTGCATCGTATGGGGCGATGAACACTGAAGCTTTCTTT	CASSASYGAMNTEAFF	TRBJ1-1	TRBV9	few	NA
TGCAGCGTTGAGGGCAGGGGGGTAAAGACCCAGTACTTC	CSVEGRGVKTQYF	TRBJ2-5	TRBV29-1	NA	NA
TGTGCCAGTAGTATGAGTGGCAGACGGAGCACTGAAGCTTTCTTT	CASSMSGRRSTEAFF	TRBJ1-1	TRBV19	NA	NA
TGTGCCAGCAGTTTTTTTAGCTCTGGAAACACCATATATTTT	CASSFFSSGNTIYF	TRBJ1-3	TRBV27	NA	NA
TGCAGCGCCCTGACAGGTTACACAGATACGCAGTATTTT	CSALTGYTDTQYF	TRBJ2-3	TRBV29-1	NA	NA
TGTGCCAGCAGTACCCTTCCGGGCTCTGGAAACACCATATATTTT	CASSTLPGSGNTIYF	TRBJ1-3	TRBV27	NA	NA
TGTGCCAGCAGCTCCCCAGGGGTCAAAAACATTCAGTACTTC	CASSSPGVKNIQYF	TRBJ2-4	TRBV7-3	NA	NA
TGCAGCGCCGGGGACCGGGGGGGCGCACGGACTGAAGCTTTCTTT	CSAGDRGGARTEAFF	TRBJ1-1	TRBV29-1	NA	NA
TGTGCCAGCAGTTTACCAGGGGCCTTAACCTACGAGCAGTACTTC	CASSLPGALTYEQYF	TRBJ2-7	TRBV28	NA	NA
TGTGCCAGCAGTCCCCGTTGGGGCCCTGCACAAGATACGCAGTATTTT	CASSPRWGPAQDTQYF	TRBJ2-3	TRBV7-9	NA	NA
TGTGCCACCAGCAGAGATCAGCGGGCTTTCTTT	CATSRDQRAFF	TRBJ1-1	TRBV15	NA	NA
TGTGCCAGCAGCGGGACAGGGGATTCGGATGAGCAGTTCTTC	CASSGTGDSDEQFF	TRBJ2-1	TRBV6-1	NA	TRBD1
TGTGCCAGCAGCGCCGACGGGAGTTTAGATCAGCCCCAGCATTTT	CASSADGSLDQPQHF	TRBJ1-5	TRBV5-4	NA	NA
TGTGCCAGCATCCTTACTAGACTAGCGGGGGCCGTCACAGATACGCAGTATTTT	CASILTRLAGAVTDTQYF	TRBJ2-3	TRBV7-2	NA	TRBD2
TGTGCCAGCAGCCAGAGGGCAGGAATAGGCTACACCTTC	CASSQRAGIGYTF	TRBJ1-2	TRBV7-3	NA	NA
TGCGCCAGCAGCACCGGGACAGGGAACACTGAAGCTTTCTTT	CASSTGTGNTEAFF	TRBJ1-1	TRBV5-1	NA	TRBD1
TGTGCCAGCGGCATCCGGGACAGGGGTTACAATGAGCAGTTCTTC	CASGIRDRGYNEQFF	TRBJ2-1	TRBV6-1	NA	TRBD1
TGTGCCAGCAGCCTACAGGGGGCGCTTTATAATTCACCCCTCCACTTT	CASSLQGALYNSPLHF	TRBJ1-6	TRBV5-4	once	TRBD1
TGCGCCAGCAGCCACGACAGAAACATTCAGTACTTC	CASSHDRNIQYF	TRBJ2-4	TRBV4-3	NA	NA
TGCGCCAGCAGCTTGAGGGGCCTATCCGCCGCTAACTATGGCTACACCTTC	CASSLRGLSAANYGYTF	TRBJ1-2	TRBV5-1	NA	NA
TGTGCCAGCAGCTTAGAGCCAGGGCCCCTCTATGGCTACACCTTC	CASSLEPGPLYGYTF	TRBJ1-2	TRBV7-2	NA	NA
TGTGCCAGCAGCCGAGCGGGGGGCACAGATACGCAGTATTTT	CASSRAGGTDTQYF	TRBJ2-3	TRBV6-4	NA	TRBD2
TGTGCCAGCAAGCCCCTCTCTCGGAATGAGCAGTTCTTC	CASKPLSRNEQFF	TRBJ2-1	TRBV6-5	NA	NA
TGTGCCAGCAGTTACATTGGCGGGGATAATTCACCCCTCCACTTT	CASSYIGGDNSPLHF	TRBJ1-6	TRBV6-6	NA	NA
TGTGCCAGTACCCAGGAGGGAGGGTGGAATCAGCCCCAGCATTTT	CASTQEGGWNQPQHF	TRBJ1-5	TRBV19	once	NA
TGTGCCAGCAGCTCGCAAAGCGGGTTACACCAAGAGACCCAGTACTTC	CASSSQSGLHQETQYF	TRBJ2-5	TRBV7-2	NA	NA
TGTGCCAGCAGCTTATCCTCAACCGGGACAGGGGTCAACGAGCAGTACTTC	CASSLSSTGTGVNEQYF	TRBJ2-7	TRBV7-8	NA	TRBD1
TGTGCCAGTAGTATGAGTTTTTATGGCTACACCTTC	CASSMSFYGYTF	TRBJ1-2	TRBV19	NA	NA
TGTGCCAGCTCACCAACGACAGGGGGCGCCGGAAACTATGGCTACACCTTC	CASSPTTGGAGNYGYTF	TRBJ1-2	TRBV18	once	TRBD1
TGTGCCAGCGGTAAAGAGGATGAGCAGTTCTTC	CASGKEDEQFF	TRBJ2-1	TRBV7-8	NA	NA
TGTGCCAGCAGTTCCCGGACAGGGCCCTACGAGCAGTACTTC	CASSSRTGPYEQYF	TRBJ2-7	TRBV6-5	NA	TRBD1
TGTGCCAGCAGTTTAAGGGACAGGGGGCAAGAGACCCAGTACTTC	CASSLRDRGQETQYF	TRBJ2-5	TRBV27	once	TRBD1
TGCGCCAGCAGCTTATATAGGGGGTGGGATCTGGACAATGAGCAGTTCTTC	CASSLYRGWDLDNEQFF	TRBJ2-1	TRBV5-1	NA	NA
TGTGCCAGCACCCAACAGGGTGGGTATGGCTACACCTTC	CASTQQGGYGYTF	TRBJ1-2	TRBV7-2	NA	NA
TGTGCCAGCAGTGGTCCCGGGACAGATTATGGCTACACCTTC	CASSGPGTDYGYTF	TRBJ1-2	TRBV25-1	NA	TRBD1
TGTGCCAGCAAGGGGGCCATAAACACCGGGGAGCTGTTTTTT	CASKGAINTGELFF	TRBJ2-2	TRBV2	NA	TRBD1
TGTGCCTGGAGTGATACCGGGACAGGGCCTTATCGGTTC	CAWSDTGTGPYRF	TRBJ1-2	TRBV30	NA	TRBD1
TGTGCCAGCAGCTTAGGGCACAGCAACTCCTATAATTCACCCCTCCACTTT	CASSLGHSNSYNSPLHF	TRBJ1-6	TRBV11-3	once	NA
TGTGCCAGCAGTAGGGACTCCTACACAGATACGCAGTATTTT	CASSRDSYTDTQYF	TRBJ2-3	TRBV7-3	NA	NA
TGCAGCGTTTCGGGGGTCTACGAGCAGTACTTC	CSVSGVYEQYF	TRBJ2-7	TRBV29-1	NA	NA
TGTGCCACCAGCAGAGGACACGGACAGAGGAATTCACCCCTCCACTTT	CATSRGHGQRNSPLHF	TRBJ1-6	TRBV15	NA	NA
TGTGCCAGCAGTTACGACGGGACAACTAATGAAAAACTGTTTTTT	CASSYDGTTNEKLFF	TRBJ1-4	TRBV6-5	NA	NA
TGTGCCAGCAGCTTTGGTGGTCGGGGGGACTATGGCTACACCTTC	CASSFGGRGDYGYTF	TRBJ1-2	TRBV7-3	NA	NA
TGTGCCAGCATCCGAACCCCCAGGGGAGCTAATGAAAAACTGTTTTTT	CASIRTPRGANEKLFF	TRBJ1-4	TRBV7-9	NA	NA
TGTGCCAGCAGCCCCAAGATTCAGGGCGCACCTAACTATGGCTACACCTTC	CASSPKIQGAPNYGYTF	TRBJ1-2	TRBV7-9	NA	NA
TGTGCCAGCAGTTTGGGGAGGGGAAGCTTTTTCTTT	CASSLGRGSFFF	TRBJ1-1	TRBV27	NA	NA